This T cell receptor beta chain derives from a study of naive and memory T cell subsets. CDR1 is SGHAT and CDR2 is FQNNGV in the germline V gene. V gave up 4 bases and J gave up 4 bases; unmatched junction bases: 7. The CDR3 length is 15 residues. Four PCR rounds used nested alpha and beta constant region primers plus the SP2 primer. TCRdb fed the 5' RACE reads into MiXCR, producing one record per CDR3 protein. This sample has roughly 30,000 distinct CDR3 sequences, with approximately 16% found just once. The library had UMIs added by 3' ligation of an oligonucleotide to TCR cDNA. This clonotype was seen a handful of times.

The rearrangement joins TRBV11-2 to TRBJ2-1; 7 bases line up with TRBD1. The clonotype comes from a female donor in good health. As DNA, the CDR3 is TGTGCCAGCAGCTCGCCCTGGACAGGTTACAATGAGCAGTTCTTC. Its translation: CASSSPWTGYNEQFF.